The rows below give T cell receptor beta chains drawn from one sample of a study of CD8 T cells in Susac syndrome. MiXCR, run by TCRdb on the immunoSEQ multiplex PCR reads, gives a single entry per CDR3 protein. The sample consists of about 280,000 distinct CDR3 sequences, about 85% of them appearing once. Sequencing was done on a sample of CD8+ T cells from PBMCs. The receptor source for this set is a human donor with multiple sclerosis. The CDR3 runs from the conserved cysteine through the conserved F or W.

v_gene: TRBV4-1; CDR3aa: CASSQVGVTPTYEQYF
v_gene: TRBV2; CDR3aa: CASKLAGVLDTQYF
v_gene: TRBV27; CDR3aa: CASSLSGSPSGTDTQYF
v_gene: TRBV12-3/TRBV12-4; CDR3aa: CASSPLAAGHFNEQFF
v_gene: TRBV9; CDR3aa: CASSGGHWAGNTIYF
v_gene: TRBV5-1; CDR3aa: CASSWADVQYF
v_gene: TRBV9; CDR3aa: CASSLGTSGSGNEQFF
v_gene: TRBV5-5; CDR3aa: CASSLEERGYNEQFF
v_gene: TRBV5-4; CDR3aa: CASSLGLGEYEQYF
v_gene: TRBV4-1; CDR3aa: CASSQGDPSVRGGNIQYF
v_gene: TRBV12-5; CDR3aa: CASGLQSRDGPYEQYF
v_gene: TRBV4-1; CDR3aa: CASSQALAGVSSYEQYF
v_gene: TRBV6-4; CDR3aa: CASSERDGETQYF
v_gene: TRBV28; CDR3aa: CASRGTSGRSDTGELFF
v_gene: TRBV7-9; CDR3aa: CASSPDRNYGYTF
v_gene: TRBV28; CDR3aa: CASSPGDRNTGELFF
v_gene: TRBV3-1; CDR3aa: CASSQVLPGENPPLHF
v_gene: TRBV2; CDR3aa: CASLVSYTGELFF
v_gene: TRBV27; CDR3aa: CASSLLGHEDEQYF
v_gene: TRBV12-3/TRBV12-4; CDR3aa: CASSLTLANYGYTF
v_gene: TRBV24-1; CDR3aa: CATSDWEGGVGRDTQYF
v_gene: TRBV9; CDR3aa: CASSVGTGWGSTDTQYF
v_gene: TRBV6-5; CDR3aa: CASSYGRVELETQYF
v_gene: TRBV5-1; CDR3aa: CASSVASRSYEQYF
v_gene: TRBV28; CDR3aa: CAADSTPTYNEQFF
v_gene: TRBV7-2; CDR3aa: CASSLGVAGAYNEQFF
v_gene: TRBV11-3; CDR3aa: CASSLEREHFYNEQFF
v_gene: TRBV24-1; CDR3aa: CAIPGFTISGNTIYF